These 15 T cell receptor beta chains originate from one sample sequenced in a study of blood T cell repertoires in COVID-19. TCRdb's copy holds only in-frame clones and misses some; the assay was immunoSEQ multiplex PCR. The sample has fewer than 85,000 clones, around 85% seen once. Sequencing was carried out using peripheral blood. The receptors were gathered from a man in his sixties with acute or convalescent COVID-19.

This chain uses TRBV6-2 or TRBV6-3 with TRBJ2-3, with 10 positions matching TRBD2. CDR3 size: 15 residues. Looked up from germline, CDR1 is MNHEY and CDR2 is SVGEGT. Trimming removed 4 bases from V and 2 bases from J; junction bases left unmatched: 3. Here the CDR3 DNA reads TGTGCCAGCAGTTCTAGCGGGGGATTCACAGATACGCAGTATTTT. It specifies CASSSSGGFTDTQYF.

The rearrangement uses TRBV7-2 and TRBJ1-1, with D possibly matching TRBD1 (5 bases). V lost 5 bases and J 3 bases, leaving 13 bases between the germline ends. CDR1 is SGHTA and CDR2 is FQGNSA in the germline V gene. The CDR3 sequence is 14 residues long. CDR3 bases: TGTGCCAGCAGCCCGATGGGGGGGGACACTGAAGCTTTCTTT. Translating it yields CASSPMGGDTEAFF.

The rearrangement joins TRBV11-2 to TRBJ2-1; D is perhaps TRBD2 (5 bases). Germline V gene data show CDR1 as SGHAT and CDR2 as FQNNGV. The CDR3 length is 16 residues. The V gene lost 5 bases and the J gene lost 4 bases, with 18 bases spanning the gap. This chain's CDR3 is CASSPYSRGTYNEQFF. Here the CDR3 DNA reads TGTGCCAGCAGCCCTTACAGTCGGGGAACATACAATGAGCAGTTCTTC. The variable domain in full, with the rest retrieved from reference TRBV11-2 and TRBJ2-1, is EAGVAQSPRYKIIEKRQSVAFWCNPISGHATLYWYQQILGQGPKLLIQFQNNGVVDDSQLPKDRFSAERLKGVDSTLKIQPAKLEDSAVYLCASSPYSRGTYNEQFFGPGTRLTVL.

The rearrangement links TRBV6-2 or TRBV6-3 to TRBJ2-2, with D maybe TRBD1 (6 bases). CDR1 is MNHEY, CDR2 SVGEGT, per germline. The germline V and J ends were trimmed by 6 bases and 7 bases, with 18 bases remaining between them. The CDR3 loop spans 15 amino acids. The CDR3 loop is CASSPGLDRNGELFF. Written as DNA, the CDR3 is TGTGCCAGCAGCCCCGGCCTTGACAGGAACGGGGAGCTGTTTTTT.

The rearrangement joins TRBV5-6 to TRBJ1-2; 9 positions match TRBD1. Germline values: CDR1 SGHDT, CDR2 YYEEEE. The V and J ends lost 4 bases and 3 bases, in that order; junction bases with no gene match: 7. The CDR3 has 15 amino acids. This chain's CDR3 is CASSHGTGTDYGYTF. DNA of the CDR3: TGTGCCAGCAGCCACGGGACAGGGACTGACTATGGCTACACCTTC.

The CDR3 DNA follows: TGTGCCAGCAGTTACTCGAGGTCGGTTATGAACACTGAAGCTTTCTTT. Protein: CASSYSRSVMNTEAFF. The chain is built from TRBV6-2 or TRBV6-3 and TRBJ1-1; no clear D. V was clipped by 0 bases and J by 0 bases, with 11 bases between them. Germline assignment: CDR1 MNHEY and CDR2 SVGEGT. The length of the CDR3 is 16 residues.

The rearrangement links TRBV6-5 to TRBJ2-7; perhaps TRBD1 as D (5 bases). Deletions cut 11 bases from V and 3 bases from J, with 8 bases between. Germline V gene sequence: CDR1 MNHEY, CDR2 SVGAGI. CDR3 length equals 10 residues. In nucleotides, the CDR3 is TGTGCCTCCAGGGACTACGAGCAGTACTTC. Amino acids: CASRDYEQYF.

This sequence joins TRBV24-1 and TRBJ2-5, with D uncertain. CDR1 and CDR2 (germline): KGHDR, SFDVKD. Between the trimmed V and J ends, which lost 2 bases and 0 bases, there was a span of 3 bases. This CDR3 region has 13 residues. The CDR3 DNA sequence: TGTGCCACCAGTGATTCTTACCAAGAGACCCAGTACTTC. Protein: CATSDSYQETQYF.

Note on this clone: One junction end does not reproduce the germline sequence, and a read error may be involved. The gene calls are TRBV7-7 and TRBJ2-5; 10 bases are a match to TRBD2. Germline V CDR1 and CDR2: SSHAT, FNYEAQ (reference sequence). The length of the CDR3 is 17 residues. The CDR3 DNA reads TGTGCTAGCAGCTTAGCGCCGGTAGCGGGGGGAAGAGAGACCCAGTACTTC. This codes for CASSLAPVAGGRETQYF.

V and J are TRBV6-6 and TRBJ1-4, with 7 bases matching TRBD1. The CDR3 sequence is 13 residues long. Unmatched junction bases numbered 6, after V lost 6 bases and J lost 8 bases. Per germline, CDR1 MNHNY and CDR2 SVGAGI (reference sequence). CDR3 sequence: CASSRQGEEKLFF. CDR3 in DNA: TGTGCCAGCAGCCGACAGGGTGAAGAAAAACTGTTTTTT.

The CDR3 sequence: CASSLAGTSGRTDTQYF. CDR3 in DNA: TGCGCCAGCAGCTTGGCCGGGACTAGCGGCCGCACAGATACGCAGTATTTT. The rearrangement uses TRBV5-1 and TRBJ2-3; the match to TRBD2 covers 11 bases. Germline CDR1 SGHRS, CDR2 YFSETQ. V shed 0 bases, J shed 1 base, and the junction held 4 bases outside the gene matches. The CDR3 spans 17 residues.

The genes are TRBV2 and TRBJ2-2; D possibly corresponds to TRBD1 (5 bases). Per the germline V gene, CDR1 is SNHLY and CDR2 is FYNNEI. V was pared by 4 bases and J by 4 bases, with 7 bases between. This CDR3 spans 13 amino acids. The CDR3 spells CASSGQGTGELFF. The DNA for the CDR3 is TGTGCCAGCAGTGGCCAGGGCACCGGGGAGCTGTTTTTT.

V usage is TRBV13 and J usage is TRBJ1-3, with 9 bases matching TRBD1. CDR3 length: 15 residues. The ends lost 2 bases at V and 3 bases at J; junction bases unmatched: 2. Germline V CDR1 and CDR2: PRHDT, FYEKMQ (reference sequence). This chain's CDR3 is CASSLRQGVGNTIYF. CDR3 coding DNA: TGTGCCAGCAGCTTACGACAGGGGGTTGGAAACACCATATATTTT.

This clone was seen more than once but under ten times. The gene calls are TRBV19 and TRBJ2-5, with 8 bases aligning to TRBD2. J lost 4 bases, V lost 3 bases, and 1 base had no gene match. The CDR3 has 13 residues. Germline V gene lookup returns CDR1 LNHDA and CDR2 SQIVND (reference sequence). CDR3 DNA sequence: TGTGCCAGTAGTATGGGGACTAGAGAGACCCAGTACTTC. Protein product: CASSMGTRETQYF.

The J gene is TRBJ2-1, the V gene TRBV19; 9 bases map to TRBD2. V lost 8 bases to trimming and J lost 3 bases; unmatched junction nucleotides: 8. Germline CDR1 and CDR2: LNHDA and SQIVND (reference sequence). This CDR3 is 15 amino acids long. The CDR3 here is CASRPLAGDYNEQFF. The DNA for the CDR3 is TGTGCCAGTCGACCCTTAGCGGGGGACTACAATGAGCAGTTCTTC.